This entry lists 18 T cell receptor beta chains sequenced from one sample in a study of blood T cell repertoires in COVID-19. Sequencing was performed with immunoSEQ multiplex PCR; in TCRdb, only in-frame clones are kept and a portion is missing. The data show approximately 110,000 clones, over 75% seen once. Input material: peripheral blood. These receptors came from a man in his fifties with acute or convalescent COVID-19.

The rearrangement links TRBV6-4 to TRBJ2-3, with D unclear. The CDR3 runs 13 residues. Trimming stripped 3 bases from V and 4 bases from J, with 8 bases between. CDR1 is MRHNA, CDR2 SNTAGT, per germline. The CDR3 here is CASSEAVSDTQYF. As DNA, the CDR3 is TGTGCCAGCAGTGAGGCTGTATCAGATACGCAGTATTTT.

This chain joins TRBV19 and TRBJ1-1; D is unclear. Germline loops: CDR1 LNHDA, CDR2 SQIVND (reference sequence). The CDR3 length is 13 residues. V dropped 9 bases and J dropped 3 bases, with 14 bases sitting between them. The CDR3 here is CASLTPGHTEAFF. The CDR3 DNA follows: TGTGCCAGCTTGACACCAGGCCACACTGAAGCTTTCTTT.

The chain recombines TRBV2 with TRBJ1-4; 8 nucleotides match TRBD1. V lost 7 bases to trimming and J lost 3 bases; unmatched junction nucleotides: 7. Germline lookup yields CDR1 SNHLY and CDR2 FYNNEI. The CDR3 loop spans 15 amino acids. The CDR3 bases are TGTGCCAGCACCTCTTACAGGGGGGCTAATGAAAAACTGTTTTTT. Protein sequence: CASTSYRGANEKLFF.

V is TRBV2 and J is TRBJ2-7; 8 nucleotides match TRBD2. Per the germline V gene, CDR1 is SNHLY and CDR2 is FYNNEI. The CDR3 extends over 13 amino acids. With 8 bases clipped from V and 6 bases from J, the junction kept 9 bases outside the gene matches. This CDR3 reads CASRGGREGEQYV. The CDR3 DNA reads as TGTGCCAGCCGGGGGGGCAGGGAGGGCGAGCAGTACGTC.

The chain joins TRBV6-2 or TRBV6-3 to TRBJ2-7; TRBD2 matches at 7 bases. The V and J ends lost 5 bases and 7 bases, in that order; junction bases with no gene match: 11. CDR3 length: 14 amino acids. In germline, CDR1 is MNHEY, CDR2 SVGEGT. CDR3 amino acids: CASSPWESRGEQYF. CDR3 sequence (DNA): TGTGCCAGCAGTCCGTGGGAGTCGCGGGGGGAGCAGTACTTC.

The chain is built from TRBV28 and TRBJ2-4; 7 bases fit TRBD1. CDR1 is MDHEN, CDR2 SYDVKM, per germline. V dropped 6 bases and J dropped 6; count of bases not matched to a gene: 8. The CDR3 spans 14 residues. CDR3 in amino acids: CASSPNRGRNIQYF. The DNA of the CDR3 is TGTGCCAGCAGCCCCAACAGGGGAAGAAACATTCAGTACTTC.

The chain has TRBV27 and TRBJ2-7, with D maybe TRBD1 (6 bases). Trimming pared 6 bases from V and 3 bases from J, leaving 18 bases between. Germline V gene data show CDR1 as MNHEY and CDR2 as SMNVEV (reference sequence). The CDR3 contains 15 residues. The CDR3 here is CASRPRTTGGYEQYF. The CDR3 region has the DNA TGTGCCAGCAGACCCAGAACGACAGGTGGCTACGAGCAGTACTTC.

A single count supports this clone. The chain employs TRBV28 and TRBJ1-2; tentatively, D is TRBD1 (5 bases). Germline V gene lookup returns CDR1 MDHEN and CDR2 SYDVKM. Trimming pared 5 bases from V and 8 bases from J, leaving 24 bases between. The CDR3 totals 16 residues. In DNA, the CDR3 is TGTGCCAGCAGTCCCACCGTGCCGGGACTAAAGGGGGGCTACACCTTC. It codes for CASSPTVPGLKGGYTF.

The CDR3 DNA reads as TGTGCCAGCAGTCGACAGGGGAACACTGAAGCTTTCTTT. Translating gives CASSRQGNTEAFF. The chain is built from TRBV11-2 and TRBJ1-1, with 7 positions matching TRBD1. The CDR3 consists of 13 residues. The V gene's germline CDR1 is SGHAT and CDR2 FQNNGV. The ends lost 6 bases at V and 1 base at J; junction bases unmatched: 2.

This clone ranks as medium-sized. This chain uses TRBV10-1 with TRBJ2-2, with 7 bases aligning to TRBD1. After removal of 7 bases from V and 7 bases from J, the junction contained 6 bases not matched to a gene. Germline V gives CDR1 WNHNN, CDR2 SYGVQD (reference sequence). The CDR3 is made up of 13 amino acids. The CDR3 region has the DNA TGCGCCAGCACACAGGGGTTGAGCGGGGAGCTGTTTTTT. This gives the protein CASTQGLSGELFF.

The chain recombines TRBV12-3 or TRBV12-4 with TRBJ1-3, with 8 bases identical to TRBD1. The V and J ends lost 10 bases and 2 bases, in that order; junction bases with no gene match: 4. This CDR3 comprises 13 residues. CDR3 loop: CATDRDAGNTIYF. CDR3 coding DNA: TGTGCCACGGACAGGGATGCTGGAAACACCATATATTTT.

The gene calls are TRBV9 and TRBJ1-3; D ambiguous. The CDR3 is 14 residues long. Looked up from germline, CDR1 is SGDLS and CDR2 is YYNGEE. Trimming took off 3 bases at V and 7 bases at J, with 14 bases between the two ends. CDR3 sequence: CASSGGISGNTIYF. CDR3 coding DNA: TGTGCCAGCAGCGGAGGGATTTCGGGTAACACCATATATTTT.

This chain uses TRBV23-1 with TRBJ2-7; 7 nucleotides align to TRBD1. TRBV23-1 is an ORF, and what it does is uncertain. The CDR3 covers 11 residues. The chain's CDR3 is CASSYCPQGDV. The CDR3 DNA sequence: TGCGCCAGCAGTTATTGCCCTCAGGGGGACGTC.

This rearrangement joins TRBV30 to TRBJ1-1, with a tentative D call TRBD1 (6 bases). V dropped 4 bases and J dropped 0 bases, with 9 bases sitting between them. CDR1 is GTSNPN and CDR2 is SVGIG in the germline V gene (reference sequence). This CDR3 spans 13 amino acids. The CDR3 here is CAWKGHLNTEAFF. CDR3 nucleotides: TGTGCCTGGAAGGGACACCTGAACACTGAAGCTTTCTTT. Drawing the rest from reference TRBV30 and TRBJ1-1, the complete variable domain is SQTIHQWPATLVQPVGSPLSLECTVEGTSNPNLYWYRQAAGRGLQLLFYSVGIGQISSEVPQNLSASRPQDRQFILSSKKLLLSDSGFYLCAWKGHLNTEAFFGQGTRLTVV.

The chain employs TRBV12-3 or TRBV12-4 and TRBJ1-2; perhaps TRBD1 as D (5 bases). Trimming removed 2 bases from V and 9 bases from J, with 10 bases in between. This CDR3 is built from 12 residues. The chain's CDR3 is CASSLFDSRYTF. The CDR3 coding sequence is TGTGCCAGCAGTTTATTCGACAGCCGCTACACCTTC.

This clone was detected only once. The gene calls are TRBV6-5 and TRBJ1-2; TRBD1 aligns across 7 bases. The germline V gene encodes CDR1 MNHEY and CDR2 SVGAGI. The CDR3 runs to 15 residues. V lost 0 bases to trimming and J lost 5 bases; unmatched junction nucleotides: 6. For the CDR3, the DNA is TGTGCCAGCAGTTACTCGGGGGACAGTCATTATGGCTACACCTTC. Amino acid sequence: CASSYSGDSHYGYTF.

The rearrangement uses TRBV6-5 and TRBJ1-6, with TRBD1 matching over 9 bases. Trimming at V came to 6 bases and at J to 5 bases, leaving 2 bases not matched to a gene. Germline values: CDR1 MNHEY, CDR2 SVGAGI. CDR3 length equals 14 residues. This CDR3 reads CASSRDRDNSPLHF. DNA for the CDR3: TGTGCCAGCAGCAGGGACAGGGATAATTCACCCCTCCACTTT.

The chain couples TRBV3-1 (or the pseudogene TRBV3-2) to TRBJ2-1, with D possibly being TRBD1 (7 bases). The CDR3 sequence is 20 residues long. CDR1 and CDR2 from the germline V gene are LGHDT and YNNKEL (reference sequence). V shed 2 bases and J shed 9 bases, with 32 bases lying between them. The CDR3 spells CASSQTRRGVPNFLGGEQFF. In DNA, the CDR3 is TGTGCCAGCAGCCAAACTCGCAGGGGGGTCCCGAATTTTTTGGGCGGTGAGCAGTTCTTC.